This T cell receptor beta chain was obtained from a study of cytomegalovirus exposure and HLA in healthy donors. V gave up 2 bases and J gave up 2 bases, with 15 bases separating them. CDR3 length: 16 residues. From germline, CDR1 is MNHNS and CDR2 SASEGT. The primer mix had 60 Vbeta and 13 Jbeta primers. The assay was immunoSEQ multiplex PCR, and TCRdb's table has in-frame clones only and misses some. The table records 200,000 to 250,000 clones, roughly 80% of them present only once. Sequenced: PBMCs. The source of this sequence is a girl aged 2-15 years in good health and CMV-seronegative. The chain has TRBV6-1 and TRBJ1-2, with D perhaps matching TRBD1 (5 bases). The CDR3 region has the DNA TGTGCCAGCAGTGAAAGTTGGGGCGCCGGAAACTATGGCTACACCTTC. Protein: CASSESWGAGNYGYTF.